This T cell receptor beta chain was sequenced in a study of T-cell memory formation after mild COVID-19. This clonotype was seen more than once but under ten times. TCRdb passed the 5' RACE reads through MiXCR, listing each CDR3 protein once. The sample lists some 410,000 distinct CDR3 sequences; 20% to 25% were seen once. Trimming cost V 4 bases and J 7 bases, with 10 bases left between them. This CDR3 has 12 residues. Germline loops: CDR1 ENHRY, CDR2 SYGVKD. The material sequenced was PBMCs or a T cell subset sorted from them (not recorded which). This TCR derives from an adult woman who had mild COVID-19 (a few samples of this study predate the infection). Cell type and time point are not known. This sequence joins TRBV10-3 and TRBJ1-1; a possible D gene is TRBD1 (6 bases). The CDR3 region has the DNA TGTGCCATCAGTGGACAGGACCGTGAAGCTTTCTTT. Its translation is CAISGQDREAFF.